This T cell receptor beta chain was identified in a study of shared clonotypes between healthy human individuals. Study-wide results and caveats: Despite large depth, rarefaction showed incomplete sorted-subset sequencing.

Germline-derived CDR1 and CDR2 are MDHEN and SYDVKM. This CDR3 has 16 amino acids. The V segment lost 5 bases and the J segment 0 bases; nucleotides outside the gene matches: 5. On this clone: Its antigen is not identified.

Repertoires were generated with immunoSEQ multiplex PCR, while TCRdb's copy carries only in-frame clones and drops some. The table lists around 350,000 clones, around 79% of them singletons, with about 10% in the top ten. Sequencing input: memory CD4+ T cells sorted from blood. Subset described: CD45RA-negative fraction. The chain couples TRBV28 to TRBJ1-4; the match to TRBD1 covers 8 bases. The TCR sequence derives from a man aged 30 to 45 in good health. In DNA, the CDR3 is TGTGCCAGCAGTCCGGGACAGGCTACAACTAATGAAAAACTGTTTTTT. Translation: CASSPGQATTNEKLFF.